One sample yielded the 29 T cell receptor beta chains listed below, sequenced in a study of blood T cell repertoires in COVID-19. TCRdb's table, derived via immunoSEQ multiplex PCR, lists solely in-frame clones and lacks some. The table lists 350,000 to 450,000 clones, about nine tenths of them singletons, with 1.5% to 1.9% in the top ten. Sequencing input: peripheral blood. The receptors were gathered from a middle-aged woman with COVID-19, enrolled during active disease.

The rearrangement uses TRBV7-2 and TRBJ1-5; D call uncertain. Looked up from germline, CDR1 is SGHTA and CDR2 is FQGNSA. This CDR3 contains 15 residues. V gave up 1 base and J gave up 1 base, with 8 bases separating them. CDR3 sequence (DNA): TGTGCCAGCAGCTTAGTTGGGCCAAGCAATCAGCCCCAGCATTTT. It is translated as CASSLVGPSNQPQHF.

The chain links TRBV12-5 to TRBJ2-5; 7 bases are a match to TRBD1. This CDR3 region has 17 residues. V was pared by 1 base and J by 4 bases, with 12 bases of the junction left unmatched. Germline V lookup: CDR1 LGHNT, CDR2 FRNRAP. CDR3 nucleotide sequence: TGTGCTAGTGGTTTGGGGACAGGTAGCGCCCTGAGAGAGACCCAGTACTTC. Translating it yields CASGLGTGSALRETQYF.

J is TRBJ2-7 and V is TRBV21-1; the table names TRBD2, a call not compared with the DNA. TRBV21-1 represents a pseudogene. CDR3 length: 12 amino acids. The chain's CDR3 is CASNLPPEEQYF. The CDR3 nucleotides read TGTGCCAGCAACCTCCCCCCGGAGGAGCAGTACTTC.

The V gene is TRBV6-5, the J gene TRBJ1-5, with D perhaps TRBD1 (5 bases). V lost 6 bases, J lost 1 base, and 13 bases lay in between. The length of the CDR3 is 15 residues. CDR1 is MNHEY, CDR2 SVGAGI, per germline. CDR3 DNA: TGTGCCAGCAGGGCGACAGTCCACAGCAATCAGCCCCAGCATTTT. Translated, it gives CASRATVHSNQPQHF.

The V call is TRBV11-2, the J call TRBJ1-1; D might be TRBD1 (5 bases). The V gene lost 1 base and the J gene lost 11 bases, with 20 bases spanning the gap. The germline gives CDR1 SGHAT, CDR2 FQNNGV. This CDR3 contains 15 residues. As DNA, the CDR3 is TGTGCCAGCAGCTTAGCCCCTACAGGTCCTAACGGGGCTTTCTTT. Its translation is CASSLAPTGPNGAFF. Looking up the rest from reference TRBV11-2 and TRBJ1-1 gives the full variable domain: EAGVAQSPRYKIIEKRQSVAFWCNPISGHATLYWYQQILGQGPKLLIQFQNNGVVDDSQLPKDRFSAERLKGVDSTLKIQPAKLEDSAVYLCASSLAPTGPNGAFFGQGTRLTVV.

The chain has TRBV5-1 and TRBJ1-1, with 11 bases matching TRBD1. Trimming at V came to 2 bases and at J to 7 bases, leaving 4 bases not matched to a gene. Germline loops: CDR1 SGHRS, CDR2 YFSETQ. The CDR3 has 14 residues. The CDR3 region is CASSFGQGAIEAFF. The CDR3 DNA follows: TGCGCCAGCAGCTTCGGACAGGGGGCGATTGAAGCTTTCTTT.

The chain carries TRBV5-4 and TRBJ2-7, with no clear D. Germline lookup yields CDR1 SGHNT and CDR2 YYREEE (reference sequence). V gave up 3 bases and J gave up 2 bases, with 9 bases separating them. This CDR3 comprises 13 residues. CDR3 protein: CASSSTRTYEQYF. The DNA for the CDR3 is TGTGCCAGCAGCTCGACTCGGACCTACGAGCAGTACTTC.

The CDR3 DNA reads as TGTGCCAGCAGCTCAGGACTAGCGGGCGGGGAGCTGTTTTTT. Its protein product is CASSSGLAGGELFF. The V call is TRBV7-9, the J call TRBJ2-2, with 11 bases matching TRBD2. Losses at the gene ends were 4 bases for V and 7 bases for J; bases not matched to a gene: 2. This CDR3 contains 14 residues. CDR1 and CDR2 from the germline V gene are SEHNR and FQNEAQ (reference sequence).

Details on this clone: The junction departs from germline at one end; a sequencing error may be responsible. This chain uses TRBV6-5 with TRBJ1-2, with a tentative D call TRBD1 (6 bases). CDR3 length equals 14 residues. Germline CDR1 MNHEY, CDR2 SVGAGI. This CDR3 reads CASSYSGAEGGYTF. CDR3 DNA sequence: TGTGCCAGTAGTTACTCAGGGGCGGAGGGTGGCTACACCTTC.

The table lists this clone with a count of one. This CDR3 is CASSPNARDRQSNYGYTF. The DNA of the CDR3 is TGTGCCAGTAGTCCCAACGCGCGGGACAGACAATCTAACTATGGCTACACCTTC. The V and J genes are TRBV19 and TRBJ1-2; 7 positions agree with TRBD1. The CDR3 length is 18 residues. CDR1 is LNHDA, CDR2 SQIVND, per germline (reference sequence). J gave up 0 bases and V 5 bases, and 15 bases lay outside the gene matches.

The chain links TRBV27 to TRBJ2-1, with D maybe TRBD2 (6 bases). Trimming shortened V by 5 bases and J by 16 bases, and 21 bases separated the two germline ends. The CDR3 covers 13 residues. Germline lookup yields CDR1 MNHEY and CDR2 SMNVEV (reference sequence). CDR3 loop: CASSPKPTSVPFF. In DNA, the CDR3 is TGTGCCAGCAGTCCCAAGCCGACTAGTGTCCCCTTCTTC.

This chain connects TRBV7-3 to TRBJ2-1; 7 bases line up with TRBD2. CDR1 is SGHTA and CDR2 is FQGTGA in the germline V gene. This CDR3 is 13 amino acids long. J lost 5 bases, V lost 3 bases, and 1 base had no gene match. CDR3 in amino acids: CASSFSGNNEQFF. CDR3 nucleotides: TGTGCCAGCAGCTTCAGCGGGAACAATGAGCAGTTCTTC.

This rearrangement joins TRBV2 to TRBJ1-2; D is ambiguous. CDR1 SNHLY and CDR2 FYNNEI come from the germline V gene. The CDR3 covers 12 residues. Trimming shortened V by 6 bases and J by 5 bases, and 10 bases separated the two germline ends. The CDR3 region is CASRAPLYGYTF. CDR3 nucleotide sequence: TGTGCCAGCAGAGCGCCGTTGTATGGCTACACCTTC.

This clone was found once. The chain recombines TRBV11-2 with TRBJ1-6, with 7 bases matching TRBD1. Looked up from germline, CDR1 is SGHAT and CDR2 is FQNNGV. This CDR3 comprises 14 residues. Losses at the gene ends were 5 bases for V and 8 bases for J; bases not matched to a gene: 6. The CDR3 DNA is TGTGCCAGCAGCCCGCGGGACAGCTATTCACCCCTCCACTTT. Translating it yields CASSPRDSYSPLHF.

The J gene is TRBJ2-5, the V gene TRBV19; 10 nucleotides line up with TRBD1. The CDR3 has 15 residues. The germline V gene has CDR1 LNHDA and CDR2 SQIVND (reference sequence). V was clipped by 4 bases and J by 1 base; unmatched bases: 3. CDR3 protein: CASSTRDRGQETQYF. CDR3 sequence (DNA): TGTGCCAGTAGTACCCGGGACAGGGGCCAAGAGACCCAGTACTTC.

This chain joins TRBV6-1 and TRBJ2-2, with unresolved D. The CDR3 length is 14 residues. With 3 bases removed from V and 8 bases from J, the gap between germline ends came to 13 bases. Looked up from germline, CDR1 is MNHNS and CDR2 is SASEGT. Here the CDR3 reads CASSDGFSAGELFF. For the CDR3, the DNA is TGTGCCAGCAGTGACGGGTTTTCGGCGGGGGAGCTGTTTTTT.

CDR3: CASSIGHRVGYGYTF. The CDR3 nucleotides read TGTGCCAGTAGTATAGGGCACAGGGTCGGCTATGGCTACACCTTC. The chain joins TRBV19 to TRBJ1-2; maybe TRBD1 (6 bases). The CDR3 is 15 residues long. The germline V gene encodes CDR1 LNHDA and CDR2 SQIVND (reference sequence). With 1 base removed from V and 4 bases from J, the gap between germline ends came to 13 bases. Looking up the rest from reference TRBV19 and TRBJ1-2 gives the full variable domain: DGGITQSPKYLFRKEGQNVTLSCEQNLNHDAMYWYRQDPGQGLRLIYYSQIVNDFQKGDIAEGYSVSREKKESFPLTVTSAQKNPTAFYLCASSIGHRVGYGYTFGSGTRLTVV.

This clone was seen only a few times. J is TRBJ1-4 and V is TRBV5-6; D uncertain. Trimming took off 0 bases at V and 7 bases at J, with 16 bases between the two ends. This CDR3 region has 16 residues. Germline V gene data show CDR1 as SGHDT and CDR2 as YYEEEE. The DNA of the CDR3 is TGTGCCAGCAGCTTGGCGGCATTCCGGGTTCGTGAAAAACTGTTTTTT. Protein product: CASSLAAFRVREKLFF.

The chain employs TRBV9 and TRBJ1-1; a possible D gene is TRBD1 (5 bases). There are 14 residues in the CDR3. V lost 7 bases to trimming and J lost 10 bases, with 23 bases between them. Germline V gives CDR1 SGDLS, CDR2 YYNGEE. The CDR3 loop is CASRPGAGEGRAFF. The CDR3, as DNA: TGTGCCAGCCGTCCGGGAGCGGGGGAGGGAAGAGCTTTCTTT.

This clone has ten or more counts. The chain uses TRBV6-2 or TRBV6-3 and TRBJ2-7; 9 bases fit TRBD2. Germline CDR1 MNHEY, CDR2 SVGEGT. With 4 bases clipped from V and 2 bases from J, the junction kept 6 bases outside the gene matches. CDR3 size: 15 residues. The CDR3 loop reads CASSLNGGGAYEQYF. The CDR3 DNA reads TGTGCCAGCAGTTTAAACGGCGGGGGGGCCTACGAGCAGTACTTC.

The rearrangement uses TRBV11-2 and TRBJ2-3; 7 bases fit TRBD1. This CDR3 region has 15 residues. The germline CDR1 and CDR2 sequences are SGHAT and FQNNGV. The V and J ends lost 5 bases and 5 bases, in that order; junction bases with no gene match: 10. The CDR3 loop is CASSPDRPFRDTQYF. Written as DNA, the CDR3 is TGTGCCAGCAGCCCGGACAGGCCATTCCGAGATACGCAGTATTTT.

CDR3 amino acids: CAWSVRQGGGGYTF. The CDR3 DNA reads as TGTGCCTGGAGTGTACGGCAGGGGGGCGGTGGCTACACCTTC. This chain connects TRBV30 to TRBJ1-2, with 7 bases identical to TRBD1. Losses at the gene ends were 0 bases for V and 7 bases for J; bases not matched to a gene: 8. Looked up from germline, CDR1 is GTSNPN and CDR2 is SVGIG (reference sequence). This CDR3 is built from 14 residues.

This clone was detected once. This rearrangement joins TRBV5-1 to TRBJ1-1; D not certain. Germline loops: CDR1 SGHRS, CDR2 YFSETQ. The CDR3 is made up of 14 amino acids. V dropped 2 bases and J dropped 1 base, with 9 bases sitting between them. CDR3 nucleotide sequence: TGCGCCAGCAGCTTAATACTGTCGAACACTGAAGCTTTCTTT. Its translation: CASSLILSNTEAFF. The full variable domain, rest sourced from reference TRBV5-1 and TRBJ1-1, is KAGVTQTPRYLIKTRGQQVTLSCSPISGHRSVSWYQQTPGQGLQFLFEYFSETQRNKGNFPGRFSGRQFSNSRSEMNVSTLELGDSALYLCASSLILSNTEAFFGQGTRLTVV.

The chain links TRBV28 to TRBJ1-3; 7 positions agree with TRBD1. The trim removed 5 bases at V and 4 bases at J, leaving 8 bases unmatched. Germline values: CDR1 MDHEN, CDR2 SYDVKM. The CDR3 is 15 amino acids. CDR3 in amino acids: CASSPNRGSGNTIYF. CDR3 DNA: TGTGCCAGCAGTCCAAACAGGGGCTCGGGAAACACCATATATTTT.

V is TRBV6-6 and J is TRBJ1-6, with no clear D. The CDR3 sequence is 19 residues long. Per the germline V gene, CDR1 is MNHNY and CDR2 is SVGAGI (reference sequence). V was cut by 5 bases and J by 0 bases, with 20 bases left in between. For the CDR3, the DNA is TGTGCCAGCAGTCACCGTCCCCCGGTCGCGAGCTCCTATAATTCACCCCTCCACTTT. Residues: CASSHRPPVASSYNSPLHF.

This sequence joins TRBV4-2 and TRBJ2-7; 9 bases fit TRBD1. CDR3 length: 16 residues. Germline V gives CDR1 LGHNA, CDR2 YNFKEQ. The junction had 3 bases not matched to a gene; V was cut back by 0 bases and J by 0 bases. The CDR3: CASSQEWTGASYEQYF. CDR3 bases: TGTGCCAGCAGCCAAGAATGGACAGGGGCCTCCTACGAGCAGTACTTC.

This sequence joins TRBV11-3 and TRBJ2-3; the match to TRBD2 covers 12 bases. The germline V gene has CDR1 SGHNT and CDR2 YENEEA. V shed 5 bases, J shed 4 bases, and the junction held 10 bases outside the gene matches. The CDR3 has 17 residues. The CDR3 is CASSIRLAGDLADTQYF. The CDR3 DNA follows: TGTGCCAGCAGCATCCGACTAGCGGGAGATTTGGCAGATACGCAGTATTTT.

This sequence joins TRBV9 and TRBJ2-1; 8 nucleotides align to TRBD1. The CDR3 contains 15 residues. From germline, CDR1 is SGDLS and CDR2 YYNGEE. V was pared by 1 base and J by 8 bases, with 8 bases of the junction left unmatched. The CDR3 protein is CASSVMAGGFYEQFF. DNA for the CDR3: TGTGCCAGCAGCGTAATGGCAGGGGGCTTCTATGAGCAGTTCTTC.

This chain connects TRBV3-1 (or the pseudogene TRBV3-2) to TRBJ1-2; D gene ambiguous. The CDR3 runs 14 residues. The V and J ends lost 9 bases and 9 bases respectively, with 23 bases between them. CDR1 and CDR2 from the germline V gene are LGHDT and YNNKEL (reference sequence). The CDR3 reads CASSREGARDRYTF. The DNA for the CDR3 is TGTGCCAGTTCACGGGAGGGAGCGCGGGATCGCTACACCTTC.